A selection of T cell receptor beta chains follows, all from one sample in a study of T cell changes during pregnancy in multiple sclerosis. Using immunoSEQ multiplex PCR, the repertoire was profiled, and TCRdb retains in-frame clones only, with some absent. This sample yields 60,000 to 80,000 clones, of which approximately 90% are seen a single time; 3.3% belongs to the top ten. The specimen comprised peripheral blood, sampled before pregnancy. The receptors derive from a female donor with multiple sclerosis, enrolled in a pregnancy study. CDR3s include the opening cysteine and the closing phenylalanine or tryptophan. A D gene is named only where the DNA matches it firmly. A clone size is listed for some rows: how often the clone was seen (once, few, many), or a class if it is expanded.

clone_size,d_call,j_call,v_call,cdr3_nt,cdr3_aa
-,TRBD1,TRBJ1-1,TRBV2,TGTGCCAGCAGTGAATGGGGACAGGGTGGCACTGAAGCTTTCTTT,CASSEWGQGGTEAFF
-,-,TRBJ2-1,TRBV5-1,TGCGCCAGCAGCTTGGAACTAGCCAGTGAGCAGTTCTTC,CASSLELASEQFF
-,TRBD1,TRBJ2-7,TRBV11-2,TGTGCCAGCAGCTCGACAGGGGGCCCTAATGAGCAGTACTTC,CASSSTGGPNEQYF
-,TRBD2,TRBJ2-7,TRBV10-1,TGCGCCAGCGGGGCTAGCGGGAGTGGCGAGCAGTACTTC,CASGASGSGEQYF
once,-,TRBJ1-1,TRBV25-1,TGTGCCAGCAGTGACTACCTGGGGGGGTTCACTGAAGCTTTCTTT,CASSDYLGGFTEAFF
-,TRBD1,TRBJ1-1,TRBV19,TGTGCCAGTAGACAGGACAGGGGAGCTTTCTTT,CASRQDRGAFF
-,-,TRBJ2-2,TRBV19,TGTGCCAGTAGTATAAGTTCAGGGCCCACCGGGGAGCTGTTTTTT,CASSISSGPTGELFF
-,TRBD1,TRBJ1-1,TRBV5-1,TGCGCCAGCAGCTCCACAGGGGTGGGGGGTAGCACTGAAGCTTTCTTT,CASSSTGVGGSTEAFF
-,-,TRBJ1-2,TRBV13,TGTGCCAGCAGCCCCGGACAGCTGAACTATGGCTACACCTTC,CASSPGQLNYGYTF
-,-,TRBJ1-2,TRBV6-5,TGTGCCAGCAGTTACTCGATAGGGGGTGGCTACACCTTC,CASSYSIGGGYTF
-,-,TRBJ1-3,TRBV4-3,TGCGCCAGCAGCCAAGAAGGCAGGGCTGGAAACACCATATATTTT,CASSQEGRAGNTIYF
-,TRBD1,TRBJ2-1,TRBV2,TGTGCCAGAGACAGGGGCAATAACAATGAGCAGTTCTTC,CARDRGNNNEQFF
-,TRBD1,TRBJ2-2,TRBV5-1,TGCGCCAGCAGCTTGGCAGGGGGTTCAGGCACCGGGGAGCTGTTTTTT,CASSLAGGSGTGELFF
-,TRBD1,TRBJ1-3,TRBV6-1,TGTGCCAGCAGTGTGCTCTGGCCCGGGACAGGGAATTGGCGAAACACCATATATTTT,CASSVLWPGTGNWRNTIYF
-,TRBD1,TRBJ1-3,TRBV18,TGTGCCAGCTCACCGCAGGGGGCTGCTGGAAACACCATATATTTT,CASSPQGAAGNTIYF
-,-,TRBJ2-7,TRBV25-1,TGTGCCAGCAGTGAACAGAACTACGAGCAGTACTTC,CASSEQNYEQYF